The sequence of this TCR beta chain was determined in a study of cytomegalovirus exposure and HLA in healthy donors. This CDR3 has 13 amino acids. Trimming left V 8 bases short and J 4 bases short, with 11 bases between. Germline values: CDR1 SNHLY, CDR2 FYNNEI. 60 Vbeta and 13 Jbeta primers were used in PCR. The assay was immunoSEQ multiplex PCR, and TCRdb's table has in-frame clones only and misses some. The table lists more than 95,000 clones, roughly two thirds of them singletons. This TCR derives from a man aged 25 to 40 in good health and CMV-seronegative. The chain combines TRBV2 with TRBJ1-4; no clear D. Source material: PBMCs. The DNA of the CDR3 is TGTGCCAGCCGTGGGCTCGTTAATGAAAAACTGTTTTTT. Translated, it gives CASRGLVNEKLFF.